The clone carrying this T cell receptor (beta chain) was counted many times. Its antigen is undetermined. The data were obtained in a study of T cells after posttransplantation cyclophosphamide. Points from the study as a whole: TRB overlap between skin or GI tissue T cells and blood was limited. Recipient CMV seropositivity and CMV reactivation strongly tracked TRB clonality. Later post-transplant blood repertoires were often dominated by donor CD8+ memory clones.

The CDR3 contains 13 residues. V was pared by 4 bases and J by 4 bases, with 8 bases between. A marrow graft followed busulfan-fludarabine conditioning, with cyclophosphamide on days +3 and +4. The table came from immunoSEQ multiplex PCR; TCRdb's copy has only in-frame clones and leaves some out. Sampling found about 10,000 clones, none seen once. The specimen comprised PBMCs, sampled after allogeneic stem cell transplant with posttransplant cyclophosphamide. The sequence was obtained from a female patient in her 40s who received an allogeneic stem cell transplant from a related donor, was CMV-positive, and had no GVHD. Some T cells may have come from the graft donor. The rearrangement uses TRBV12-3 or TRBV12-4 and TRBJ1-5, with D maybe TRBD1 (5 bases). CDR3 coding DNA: TGTGCCAGCAGTTCAAGGGGAAATCAGCCCCAGCATTTT. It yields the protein CASSSRGNQPQHF.